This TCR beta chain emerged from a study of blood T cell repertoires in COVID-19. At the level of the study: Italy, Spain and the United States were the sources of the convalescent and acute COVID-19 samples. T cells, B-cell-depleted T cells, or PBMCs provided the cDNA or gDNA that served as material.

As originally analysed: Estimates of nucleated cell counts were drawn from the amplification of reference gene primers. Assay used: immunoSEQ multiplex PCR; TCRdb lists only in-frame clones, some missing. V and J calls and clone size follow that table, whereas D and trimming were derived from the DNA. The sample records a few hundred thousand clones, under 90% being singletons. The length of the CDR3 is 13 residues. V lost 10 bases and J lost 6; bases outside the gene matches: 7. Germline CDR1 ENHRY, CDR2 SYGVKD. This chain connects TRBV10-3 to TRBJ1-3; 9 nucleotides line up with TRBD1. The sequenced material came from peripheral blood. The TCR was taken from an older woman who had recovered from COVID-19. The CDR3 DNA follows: TGTGCCACGGGACAGGGCTTCGAAAACACCATATATTTT. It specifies CATGQGFENTIYF.